This T cell receptor beta chain was recorded in a study of blood T cell repertoires in COVID-19. Per germline, CDR1 SGHRS and CDR2 YFSETQ. The germline V and J ends were trimmed by 4 bases and 0 bases, with 15 bases remaining between them. The CDR3 totals 16 residues. Libraries were prepared by immunoSEQ multiplex PCR; TCRdb keeps only in-frame clonotypes and omits some of them. The sample has approximately 55,000 clones, around nine tenths seen once. The chain is built from TRBV5-1 and TRBJ2-3; the D gene is possibly TRBD2 (5 bases). Sequenced: peripheral blood. The sequence came from a man aged 40-55 years with acute or convalescent COVID-19. DNA for the CDR3: TGCGCCAGCAGCGGTGGACTTTCCTATAGCACAGATACGCAGTATTTT. It specifies CASSGGLSYSTDTQYF. The complete variable domain, with remaining parts taken from reference TRBV5-1 and TRBJ2-3, reads KAGVTQTPRYLIKTRGQQVTLSCSPISGHRSVSWYQQTPGQGLQFLFEYFSETQRNKGNFPGRFSGRQFSNSRSEMNVSTLELGDSALYLCASSGGLSYSTDTQYFGPGTRLTVL.